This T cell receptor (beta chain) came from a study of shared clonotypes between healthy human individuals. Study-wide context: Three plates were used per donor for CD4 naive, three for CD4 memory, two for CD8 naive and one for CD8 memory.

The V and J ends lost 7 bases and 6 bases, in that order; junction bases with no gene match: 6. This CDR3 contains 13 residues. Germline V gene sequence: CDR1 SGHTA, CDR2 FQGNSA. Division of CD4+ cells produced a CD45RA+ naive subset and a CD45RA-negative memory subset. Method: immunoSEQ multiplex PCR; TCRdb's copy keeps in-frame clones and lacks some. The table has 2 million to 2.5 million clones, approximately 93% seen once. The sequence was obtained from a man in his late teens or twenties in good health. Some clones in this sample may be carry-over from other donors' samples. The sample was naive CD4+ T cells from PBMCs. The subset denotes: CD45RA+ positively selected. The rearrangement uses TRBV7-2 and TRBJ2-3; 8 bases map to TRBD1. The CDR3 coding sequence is TGTGCCAGCACCAGGACAGGGTCGGATACGCAGTATTTT. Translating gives CASTRTGSDTQYF.